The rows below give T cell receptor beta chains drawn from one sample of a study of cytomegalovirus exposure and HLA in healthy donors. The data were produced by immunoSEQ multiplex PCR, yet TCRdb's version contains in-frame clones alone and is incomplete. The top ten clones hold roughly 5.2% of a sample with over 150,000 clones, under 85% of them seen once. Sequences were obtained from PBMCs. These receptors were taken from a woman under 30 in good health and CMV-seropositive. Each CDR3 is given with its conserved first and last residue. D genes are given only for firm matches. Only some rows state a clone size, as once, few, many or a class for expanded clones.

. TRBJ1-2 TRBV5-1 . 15 CASSSTYPDTDGYTF TGCGCCAGCAGCTCCACCTACCCGGACACTGATGGCTACACCTTC
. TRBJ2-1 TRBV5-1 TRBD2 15 CASSFGTSRYNEQFF TGCGCCAGCAGCTTTGGGACTAGCAGATACAATGAGCAGTTCTTC
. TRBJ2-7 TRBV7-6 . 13 CASSLREDYEQYF TGTGCCAGCAGCTTACGCGAGGACTACGAGCAGTACTTC
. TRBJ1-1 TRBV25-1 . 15 CASSESYRGSTEAFF TGTGCCAGCAGTGAATCATATAGAGGGAGCACTGAAGCTTTCTTT
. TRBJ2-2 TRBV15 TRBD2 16 CATSRGGGGRTGELFF TGTGCCACCAGCAGGGGCGGCGGGGGGCGCACCGGGGAGCTGTTTTTT
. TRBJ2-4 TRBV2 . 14 CASSEGAGRYIQYF TGTGCCAGCAGTGAAGGGGCAGGGAGGTACATTCAGTACTTC
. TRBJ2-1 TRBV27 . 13 CASSILSENEQFF TGTGCCAGCAGTATCCTTTCCGAGAATGAGCAGTTCTTC
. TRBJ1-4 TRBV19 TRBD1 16 CASSTGTGFQNEKLFF TGTGCCAGTAGTACCGGGACAGGGTTTCAGAATGAAAAACTGTTTTTT
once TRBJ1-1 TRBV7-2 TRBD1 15 CASSSPTGYATEAFF TGTGCCAGCAGCTCACCGACAGGGTACGCCACTGAAGCTTTCTTT
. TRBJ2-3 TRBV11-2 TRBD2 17 CASSLMGTSTSTDTQYF TGTGCCAGCAGCTTAATGGGGACTAGCACTAGCACAGATACGCAGTATTTT
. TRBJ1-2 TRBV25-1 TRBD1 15 CASSGTTGEMDGYTF TGTGCCAGCAGTGGGACGACAGGGGAGATGGATGGCTACACCTTC
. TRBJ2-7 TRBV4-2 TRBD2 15 CASSHTGTSAHEQYF TGTGCCAGCAGCCATACCGGGACTAGCGCCCACGAGCAGTACTTC
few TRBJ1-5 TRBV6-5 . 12 CASSTGGSFQHF TGTGCCAGCAGTACCGGGGGTTCGTTCCAGCATTTT
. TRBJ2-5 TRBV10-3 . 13 CAISENGQETQYF TGTGCCATCAGTGAGAACGGCCAAGAGACCCAGTACTTC
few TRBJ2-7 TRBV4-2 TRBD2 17 CASSQEQLAGRSYEQYF TGTGCCAGCAGCCAAGAACAGTTAGCGGGGCGATCCTACGAGCAGTACTTC
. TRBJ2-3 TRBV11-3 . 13 CASSPQGTDTQYF TGTGCCAGCAGCCCTCAGGGCACAGATACGCAGTATTTT
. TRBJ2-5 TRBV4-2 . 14 CASSRDRGQETQYF TGTGCCAGCAGCCGTGACAGAGGCCAAGAGACCCAGTACTTC
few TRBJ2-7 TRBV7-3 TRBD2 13 CASSIGTSNEQYF TGTGCCAGCAGCATCGGGACTAGCAACGAGCAGTACTTC
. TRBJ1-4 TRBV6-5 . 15 CASSYSGYDSEKLFF TGTGCCAGCAGTTACTCGGGATACGACAGCGAAAAACTGTTTTTT
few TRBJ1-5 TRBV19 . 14 CAASQRGGNQPQHF TGTGCCGCTAGTCAGCGGGGGGGGAATCAGCCCCAGCATTTT
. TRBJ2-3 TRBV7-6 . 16 CASSLLLGASTDTQYF TGTGCCAGCAGCCTGCTCCTAGGGGCTAGCACAGATACGCAGTATTTT
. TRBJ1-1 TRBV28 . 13 CASRRNLAGEAFF TGTGCCAGCAGACGGAACCTCGCGGGGGAGGCTTTCTTT
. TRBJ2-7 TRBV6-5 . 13 CASSQFAPSEQYF TGTGCCAGCAGTCAGTTCGCCCCCTCCGAGCAGTACTTC
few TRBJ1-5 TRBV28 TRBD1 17 CASSFTGGVVGNQPQHF TGTGCCAGCAGTTTCACAGGGGGGGTGGTGGGTAATCAGCCCCAGCATTTT
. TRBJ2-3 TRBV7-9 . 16 CASSLVGTLNTDTQYF TGTGCCAGCAGCTTAGTGGGGACTCTCAACACAGATACGCAGTATTTT
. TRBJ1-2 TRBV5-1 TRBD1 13 CASQDRGGYGYTF TGCGCCAGCCAGGACAGGGGAGGCTATGGCTACACCTTC
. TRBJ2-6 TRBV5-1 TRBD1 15 CASRDRYSGANVLTF TGCGCCAGCAGGGACAGGTACTCTGGGGCCAACGTCCTGACTTTC
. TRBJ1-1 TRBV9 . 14 CASSVTQLNTEAFF TGTGCCAGCAGCGTAACACAGCTGAACACTGAAGCTTTCTTT
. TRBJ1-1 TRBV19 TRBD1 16 CASSIVAGGMNTEAFF TGTGCCAGTAGTATAGTGGCAGGGGGAATGAACACTGAAGCTTTCTTT
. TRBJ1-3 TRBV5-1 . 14 CASSRDTAGNTIYF TGCGCCAGCAGCAGGGACACCGCTGGAAACACCATATATTTT
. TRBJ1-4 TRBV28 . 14 CASSTRRGNEKLFF TGTGCCAGCAGTACCCGACGAGGAAATGAAAAACTGTTTTTT
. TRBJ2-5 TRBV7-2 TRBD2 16 CASSPRGGGARETQYF TGTGCCAGCAGCCCCAGGGGCGGGGGGGCGAGAGAGACCCAGTACTTC
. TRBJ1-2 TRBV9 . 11 CASSGTPGYTF TGTGCCAGCAGCGGGACACCCGGCTACACCTTC
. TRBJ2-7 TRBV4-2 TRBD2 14 CASSLGLADYEQYF TGTGCCAGCAGTCTCGGACTAGCGGACTACGAGCAGTACTTC
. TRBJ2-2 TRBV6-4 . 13 CASSEELTGELFF TGTGCCAGCAGTGAGGAGCTCACCGGGGAGCTGTTTTTT
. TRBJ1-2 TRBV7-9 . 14 CASSSSQANYGYTF TGTGCCAGCAGCTCTTCGCAGGCTAACTATGGCTACACCTTC
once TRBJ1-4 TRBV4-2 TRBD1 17 CASSQVQGAGSNEKLFF TGTGCCAGCAGCCAAGTGCAGGGGGCAGGGTCTAATGAAAAACTGTTTTTT
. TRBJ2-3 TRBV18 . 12 CASSPGRDTQYF TGTGCCAGCTCACCGGGGAGAGATACGCAGTATTTT
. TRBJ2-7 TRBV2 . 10 CASQEAEQYF TGTGCCAGCCAGGAGGCCGAGCAGTACTTC
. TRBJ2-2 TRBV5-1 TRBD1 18 CASSPGGTGASNTGELFF TGCGCCAGCAGCCCTGGGGGTACAGGGGCCTCCAACACCGGGGAGCTGTTTTTT
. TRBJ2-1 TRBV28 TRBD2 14 CASTFSGAYNEQFF TGTGCCAGCACCTTTAGCGGGGCCTACAATGAGCAGTTCTTC
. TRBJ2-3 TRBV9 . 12 CASSVTEDTQYF TGTGCCAGCAGCGTTACAGAGGATACGCAGTATTTT
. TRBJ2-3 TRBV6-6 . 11 CASSEADTQYF TGTGCCAGCAGTGAGGCAGATACGCAGTATTTT
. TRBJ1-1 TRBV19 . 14 CASSITFSNTEAFF TGTGCCAGTAGTATAACATTTTCGAACACTGAAGCTTTCTTT
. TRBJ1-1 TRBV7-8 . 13 CASSRQGNTEAFF TGTGCCAGCAGCCGTCAGGGGAACACTGAAGCTTTCTTT